These 9 T cell receptor beta chains originate from one sample sequenced in a study of blood T cells in healthy people across ages (dated by TCRdb to between 2014 and 2017). The receptor library was made with 5' RACE. A second PCR of about 6 to 12 cycles was performed with a sample-barcoded 5' primer and a J-beta primer mix. Through fastp at Q25 and MiXCR, TCRdb rebuilt clones from the public reads, retaining in-frame beta chains. When rows share a CDR3 protein, they turn into one entry using the most common DNA and genes. For this sample there are 1.5 million to 2 million distinct CDR3 sequences; about 39% appear just once. The leading ten clones occupy roughly 24% of the sample. Sequences were obtained from blood. These receptors originate from a human donor in good health.

This clonotype showed up many times. The chain has TRBV11-1 and TRBJ1-5; D call uncertain. CDR1 is SGHAT and CDR2 is FQDESV in the germline V gene (reference sequence). This CDR3 has 14 amino acids. With 1 base removed from V and 3 bases from J, the gap between germline ends came to 7 bases. Here the CDR3 DNA reads TGTGCCAGCAGCTTAGGACGCCTCAATCAGCCCCAGCATTTT. It codes for CASSLGRLNQPQHF. The variable domain in full, with the rest retrieved from reference TRBV11-1 and TRBJ1-5, is EAEVAQSPRYKITEKSQAVAFWCDPISGHATLYWYRQILGQGPELLVQFQDESVVDDSQLPKDRFSAERLKGVDSTLKIQPAELGDSAMYLCASSLGRLNQPQHFGDGTRLSIL.

The V call is TRBV5-1, the J call TRBJ2-3; TRBD2 aligns across 10 bases. The V segment lost 4 bases and the J segment 6 bases; nucleotides outside the gene matches: 8. The CDR3 totals 15 residues. The germline gives CDR1 SGHRS, CDR2 YFSETQ. The CDR3 is CASSPQAAGGDTQYF. The CDR3 DNA is TGCGCCAGCAGCCCCCAGGCAGCGGGGGGGGATACGCAGTATTTT.

The chain employs TRBV7-6 and TRBJ2-7; TRBD1 matches 9 bases. CDR3 length: 14 residues. The V gene end was trimmed by 4 bases and the J gene end by 7 bases; junction bases not matched to a gene: 8. Per germline, CDR1 SGHVS and CDR2 FNYEAQ. CDR3 bases: TGTGCCAGCAGCTCAACTTGGACAGGGGAAGAGCAGTACTTC. Translated, it gives CASSSTWTGEEQYF. The entire variable domain, with the rest obtained from reference TRBV7-6 and TRBJ2-7, is as follows: GAGVSQSPRYKVTKRGQDVALRCDPISGHVSLYWYRQALGQGPEFLTYFNYEAQQDKSGLPNDRFSAERPEGSISTLTIQRTEQRDSAMYRCASSSTWTGEEQYFGPGTRLTVT.

Note on this clonotype: A junction end diverges from the germline sequence, so it may reflect a read error. The chain is built from TRBV12-3 or TRBV12-4 and TRBJ2-3, with 8 bases identical to TRBD2. The CDR3 spans 15 residues. CDR3 bases: TGTGCCAGCAGTTTACGACTAGCGAGCACAGGTACGCAGTATTTT. It specifies CASSLRLASTGTQYF.

There are a few counts of this clonotype. The CDR3 region is CASSDRYEGDTQYF. DNA of the CDR3: TGTGCCAGCAGCGACCGGTATGAAGGAGATACGCAGTATTTT. The chain joins TRBV9 to TRBJ2-3, with D hard to call. The CDR3 is 14 residues long. V was shortened by 3 bases and J by 5 bases, with 13 bases between the two germline ends. Germline V gives CDR1 SGDLS, CDR2 YYNGEE.

This clonotype turned up a few times. The gene calls are TRBV6-6 and TRBJ1-5; D gene unclear. The CDR3 has 15 residues. Trimming removed 2 bases from V and 2 bases from J, with 10 bases in between. The germline gives CDR1 MNHNY, CDR2 SVGAGI (reference sequence). The CDR3: CASSYEGSGNQPQHF. Here the CDR3 DNA reads TGTGCCAGCAGTTACGAGGGATCAGGCAATCAGCCCCAGCATTTT.

This clonotype has a single count. CDR3 sequence reads: CASSLAPTGTGRTDTQYF. CDR3 DNA sequence: TGTGCCAGCAGCTTAGCGCCCACCGGGACAGGGCGCACAGATACGCAGTATTTT. The genes are TRBV7-6 and TRBJ2-3; the match to TRBD1 covers 9 bases. Germline loops: CDR1 SGHVS, CDR2 FNYEAQ. The V and J ends lost 0 bases and 1 base, in that order; junction bases with no gene match: 8. CDR3 length equals 18 residues.

This sequence joins TRBV12-3 or TRBV12-4 and TRBJ2-4; D may be TRBD1 (6 bases). The CDR3 spans 14 residues. The ends were cut back, 7 bases at V and 13 bases at J, with 23 bases in the middle. The CDR3 here is CASTTPQGYNEQYF. In DNA form, the CDR3 reads TGTGCCAGCACTACACCACAGGGTTACAATGAGCAGTACTTC.

This sequence joins TRBV7-6 and TRBJ2-3, with D possibly matching TRBD1 (5 bases). V lost 2 bases, J lost 0 bases, and 9 bases lay in between. This CDR3 comprises 15 residues. Germline V CDR1 and CDR2: SGHVS, FNYEAQ. The CDR3 loop is CASSLTPGSTDTQYF. CDR3 nucleotides: TGTGCCAGCAGCTTAACACCAGGGAGCACAGATACGCAGTATTTT.